There are a few counts of the clone carrying this T cell receptor beta chain. The antigen remains unidentified. This CDR3 has 12 amino acids. V lost 5 bases to trimming and J lost 5 bases, with 9 bases between them. Per germline, CDR1 MNHEY and CDR2 SVGAGI. The data were taken from a study of graft-versus-host responses after intestinal transplantation. On the study more broadly: The study gave all recipients anti-thymocyte globulin induction, then tacrolimus and steroids for 2 to 3 years.

Sequenced by immunoSEQ multiplex PCR; TCRdb stores in-frame clones only, minus some. The sample carries around 110,000 clones, roughly 87% recorded once. Whole-study findings and limits: GvH clonotypes were identified within recipient marrow, with a subset emerging first in ileum or blood.

The starting material was unstimulated CD4+ T cells sorted from spleen or lymph node cells, obtained before transplant. The sequence came from a human donor who was the organ donor for an intestinal transplant. This sequence joins TRBV6-5 and TRBJ1-2; tentatively, D is TRBD1 (6 bases). The CDR3 region is CASSEGQYGYTF. The DNA for the CDR3 is TGTGCCAGCAGTGAGGGACAATATGGCTACACCTTC.